The clone carrying this T cell receptor beta chain was seen a single time. V lost 6 bases to trimming and J lost 3 bases; unmatched junction nucleotides: 7. Per the germline V gene, CDR1 is SNHLY and CDR2 is FYNNEI. CDR3 size: 14 residues. The sample comes from a study of blood T cell repertoires in COVID-19. The protocol was immunoSEQ multiplex PCR, while the TCRdb copy is restricted to in-frame clones and leaves out a portion. Among 250,000 or so clones listed, 88% were seen once. Input material: PBMCs or T cells enriched from blood (not recorded which). The sequence derives from a middle-aged woman with acute COVID-19. This chain uses TRBV2 with TRBJ1-1; 7 nucleotides align to TRBD1. In nucleotides, the CDR3 is TGTGCCAGCAGGTTCTTAACAGGGGACACTGAAGCTTTCTTT. As protein: CASRFLTGDTEAFF.